The T cell receptor (beta chain) described here comes from a study of PD-1 blockade in classical Hodgkin lymphoma. General study points: Exclusion removed patients who began nivolumab under 1 year after ASCT.

The CDR3 runs 14 residues. Per the germline V gene, CDR1 is SGDLS and CDR2 is YYNGEE. The V and J ends lost 2 bases and 4 bases, in that order; junction bases with no gene match: 4. The assay was immunoSEQ multiplex PCR, and TCRdb's table has in-frame clones only and misses some. The sample holds about 59,000 clones, around 90% seen once. Of note for this clone: Antigen unknown.

Every patient relapsed after autologous stem cell transplantation, and brentuximab vedotin exposure varied. The specimen was peripheral blood mononuclear cells (PBMCs), collected at baseline. This chain links TRBV9 with TRBJ2-7; TRBD2 matches at 9 bases. The source is a human donor with classical Hodgkin lymphoma. The CDR3 nucleotides are TGTGCCAGCAGCGTTGCGGGAGGGCCTTACGAGCAGTACTTC. It is translated as CASSVAGGPYEQYF.